This record concerns one T cell receptor (beta chain) sequence. This record comes from a study of metastatic and nonmetastatic thyroid tumors. MiXCR re-clonotyped the PCR reads for TCRdb. The table lists some 11,000 clones, approximately 32% of them singletons. Each patient came to thyroid surgery without any prior treatment (of any kind). Specimen: tumor tissue. The TCR comes from a female donor with papillary thyroid cancer or a benign thyroid nodule (not recorded which). Some clones in this sample may be carry-over from other donors' samples.

CDR3 sequence (DNA): TGTGCCAGCAGCTTAACAGGGGCCAACTATGGCTACACCTTC. Protein sequence: CASSLTGANYGYTF. This chain joins TRBV7-8 and TRBJ1-2; 7 bases are a match to TRBD1. Trimming removed 2 bases from V and 2 bases from J; junction bases left unmatched: 2. Germline loops: CDR1 SGHVS, CDR2 FQNEAQ. The CDR3 is 14 residues long.